The subject of this entry is one T cell receptor beta chain. Its antigen is currently unknown. This entry belongs to a study of cytomegalovirus exposure and HLA in healthy donors. General observations from the study: Using the classifier, cytomegalovirus status was reportedly diagnosed with high specificity and sensitivity. The study labeled 180 or so TCR beta chains cytomegalovirus-associated.

Sequencing used immunoSEQ multiplex PCR; TCRdb keeps in-frame clones, though not all of them. The sample shows over 120,000 clones, about 87% of them seen only once. Looked up from germline, CDR1 is SEHNR and CDR2 is FQNEAQ (reference sequence). The CDR3 has 13 amino acids. After removal of 6 bases from V and 0 bases from J, the junction contained 1 base not matched to a gene. This clonotype was sampled from a man younger than 30 in good health and CMV-seropositive. Specimen: PBMCs. This sequence joins TRBV7-9 and TRBJ2-7, with 8 nucleotides matching TRBD2. In DNA, the CDR3 is TGTGCCAGCAGGCGGGGGGACTCCTACGAGCAGTACTTC. It translates to CASRRGDSYEQYF.